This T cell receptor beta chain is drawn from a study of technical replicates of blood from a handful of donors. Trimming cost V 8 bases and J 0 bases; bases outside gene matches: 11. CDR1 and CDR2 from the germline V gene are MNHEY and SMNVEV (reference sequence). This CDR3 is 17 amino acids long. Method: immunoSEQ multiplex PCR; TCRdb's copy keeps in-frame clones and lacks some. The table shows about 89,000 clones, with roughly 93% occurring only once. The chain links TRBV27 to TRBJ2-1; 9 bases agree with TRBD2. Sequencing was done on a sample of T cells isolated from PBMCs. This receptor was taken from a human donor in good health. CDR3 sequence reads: CASDRRTSESSYNEQFF. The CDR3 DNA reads TGTGCCAGCGACAGAAGGACTAGCGAAAGCTCCTACAATGAGCAGTTCTTC.